Listed here is a single TCR beta chain. The antigen is undetermined. The data derive from a study of post-analysis software for immune sequencing data. Study-level findings and limits: TRBV5-6, TRBV5-1 and TRBV20-1 were among roughly 5 TRBV segments more frequent in patients than controls. People with multiple sclerosis had a significantly lower normalized Chao1 diversity than controls did. Samples from a shared batch, those prepared together, strongly co-clustered by F measure.

Germline values: CDR1 SGHDN, CDR2 FVKESK. Trimming left V 0 bases short and J 6 bases short, with 14 bases between. The CDR3 spans 15 residues. The library was made from cDNA and included unique molecular identifiers. Each CDR3 protein is one row after TCRdb ran MiXCR on the PCR reads. This table has 650,000 to 900,000 distinct CDR3 sequences, around 45% appearing once. Material for sequencing was blood. The chain employs TRBV14 and TRBJ1-1; D possibly corresponds to TRBD1 (5 bases). This TCR was sampled from a girl aged 5-17 years with multiple sclerosis. Here the CDR3 DNA reads TGTGCCAGCAGCCAAGATCGCGGGGGTTTCGCTGAAGCTTTCTTT. Amino acid sequence: CASSQDRGGFAEAFF.